The rows below give T cell receptor beta chains drawn from one sample of a study of T-cell memory formation after mild COVID-19. Each CDR3 protein is one row after TCRdb ran MiXCR on the 5' RACE reads. The table lists 350,000 or so distinct CDR3 sequences, 10% to 15% of them singletons, with about 21% in the top ten. The sequenced sample was PBMCs or a T cell subset sorted from them (not recorded which). Source of these receptors: a man aged 18 to 29 who had mild COVID-19 (a few samples of this study predate the infection). Cell type and time point are not known. Each CDR3 is given with its conserved first and last residue. A D gene is named only where the DNA matches it firmly. A row's size may be missing; if present it is once, few, many or a size class.

d_call clone_size j_call v_call cdr3_aa cdr3_nt
TRBD1 few TRBJ2-1 TRBV12-3/TRBV12-4 CASSLRVPGQGSTKIYNEQFF TGTGCCAGCAGTTTAAGGGTTCCCGGACAGGGGTCAACTAAGATTTACAATGAGCAGTTCTTC
. . TRBJ1-3 TRBV3-1 CASSQGSRAGNTIYF TGTGCCAGCAGCCAGGGATCAAGGGCTGGAAACACCATATATTTT
. few TRBJ2-7 TRBV6-2/TRBV6-3 CASSYSPFEQYF TGTGCCAGCAGTTACAGTCCCTTCGAGCAGTACTTC
. few TRBJ1-4 TRBV20-1 CSAGPTLGEKLFF TGCAGTGCAGGCCCGACCCTAGGGGAAAAACTGTTTTTT
. . TRBJ2-3 TRBV7-6 CASSSFRSVGDTQYF TGTGCCAGCAGCTCCTTCAGATCGGTTGGAGATACGCAGTATTTT
TRBD1 . TRBJ1-6 TRBV11-2 CASGTGVASPLHF TGTGCCAGCGGGACAGGGGTTGCCTCACCCCTCCACTTT
TRBD1 . TRBJ1-5 TRBV2 CASDRGGQPQHF TGTGCCAGCGACAGGGGAGGTCAGCCCCAGCATTTT
. . TRBJ2-3 TRBV10-2 CASSGSTGGGTDTQYF TGCGCCAGCAGTGGATCGACAGGAGGGGGCACAGATACGCAGTATTTT
. . TRBJ2-5 TRBV2 CASKGSGTQYF TGTGCCAGCAAAGGGTCTGGGACCCAGTACTTC
. few TRBJ2-1 TRBV10-3 CAISESWTEPNEQFF TGTGCCATCAGTGAGTCGTGGACAGAACCCAATGAGCAGTTCTTC
TRBD1 many TRBJ1-1 TRBV29-1 CSVESVGQGGRAGEAFF TGCAGCGTTGAGTCAGTGGGACAGGGCGGTCGGGCGGGAGAAGCTTTCTTT
TRBD2 few TRBJ2-5 TRBV25-1 CATNNAGGSQETQYF TGTGCCACTAACAACGCCGGGGGGTCCCAAGAGACCCAGTACTTC
. . TRBJ1-4 TRBV28 CASKNPRDLKLFF TGTGCCAGCAAAAATCCCCGGGACCTAAAACTGTTTTTT
. many TRBJ1-3 TRBV11-2 CASSQTDAASSGNTIYF TGTGCCAGCAGCCAAACGGACGCCGCGAGCTCTGGAAACACCATATATTTT
. . TRBJ2-3 TRBV4-3 CASSQARATDTQYF TGCGCCAGCAGCCAAGCGAGGGCCACAGATACGCAGTATTTT
TRBD2 . TRBJ2-3 TRBV20-1 CSARGRGVDTDTQYF TGCAGTGCTAGAGGACGGGGGGTCGACACAGATACGCAGTATTTT
. many TRBJ2-3 TRBV7-2 CASSFPNADTQYF TGTGCCAGCAGCTTCCCTAACGCAGATACGCAGTATTTT
TRBD1 . TRBJ1-6 TRBV12-3/TRBV12-4 CASSFGGGTGRSPLHF TGTGCCAGCAGCTTTGGGGGTGGGACAGGGCGTTCACCCCTCCACTTT
. few TRBJ2-2 TRBV7-8 CASSADRKGSGELFF TGTGCCAGCAGCGCCGACAGGAAAGGATCCGGGGAGCTGTTTTTT
. few TRBJ2-1 TRBV24-1 CATSDLWSYNEQFF TGTGCCACCAGTGATTTGTGGTCCTACAATGAGCAGTTCTTC
. . TRBJ1-5 TRBV20-1 CSARGHSGNQPQHF TGCAGTGCCCGGGGCCACTCAGGCAATCAGCCCCAGCATTTT
. . TRBJ1-5 TRBV6-2/TRBV6-3 CASSILPQEPQHF TGTGCCAGCAGTATACTCCCCCAGGAACCCCAGCATTTT
TRBD2 . TRBJ2-3 TRBV9 CASSVRWSGGDTQYF TGTGCCAGCAGCGTACGTTGGTCGGGGGGAGATACGCAGTATTTT